This passage covers 6 T cell receptor beta chains from one sample sequenced in a study of T-cell reconstitution after alpha-beta-depleted transplantation in children. Preparing the TCRbeta library involved the use of unique molecular identifiers. TCRdb recomputed calls from the PCR reads with MiXCR, one row per CDR3 protein. Among around 100,000 distinct CDR3 sequences listed, around 6% were seen once. The source material was PBMCs, mostly from graft donor cells, sampled 60 days after TCRalphabeta/CD19-depleted stem cell transplant. These receptor sequences come from a female patient aged 2-9 years who had a stem cell transplant for Fanconi anemia, so the T cells may come from the graft donor.

J is TRBJ2-5 and V is TRBV3-1; D ambiguous. The CDR3 contains 15 residues. Trimming pared 7 bases from V and 4 bases from J, leaving 19 bases between. The germline gives CDR1 LGHDT, CDR2 YNNKEL (reference sequence). The CDR3 here is CASTPATPEVETQYF. The CDR3 DNA is TGTGCCAGCACCCCGGCGACCCCCGAGGTAGAGACCCAGTACTTC.

This clonotype has at least ten counts. The chain has TRBV20-1 and TRBJ2-7, with D possibly being TRBD2 (6 bases). The CDR3 runs 13 residues. V was shortened by 5 bases and J by 0 bases, with 11 bases between the two germline ends. CDR1 is DFQATT and CDR2 is SNEGSKA in the germline V gene (reference sequence). The CDR3 region is CSAPLAASYEQYF. In DNA form, the CDR3 reads TGCAGTGCTCCACTAGCTGCCTCCTACGAGCAGTACTTC.

The sample holds a few counts of this clonotype. J is TRBJ2-7 and V is TRBV5-1; TRBD1 aligns across 7 bases. V dropped 7 bases and J dropped 4; count of bases not matched to a gene: 14. The CDR3 is 15 amino acids. Germline V gives CDR1 SGHRS, CDR2 YFSETQ. Here the CDR3 reads CASYRSSGGGYEQYF. The DNA of the CDR3 is TGCGCCAGCTACCGCTCTTCAGGGGGTGGATACGAGCAGTACTTC.

This clonotype was counted many times. The rearrangement links TRBV28 to TRBJ2-7; 9 bases match TRBD1. V was pared by 5 bases and J by 2 bases, with 7 bases of the junction left unmatched. CDR1 is MDHEN, CDR2 SYDVKM, per germline. The length of the CDR3 is 15 residues. CDR3 nucleotide sequence: TGTGCCAGCAGTCCCCCACAGGGGGCCACCTACGAGCAGTACTTC. Its translation: CASSPPQGATYEQYF.

This clonotype showed up just a few times. V is TRBV28 and J is TRBJ1-1; 7 bases are shared with TRBD1. This CDR3 spans 13 amino acids. Germline trimming cut 4 bases from V and 6 bases from J; bases unmatched to any gene: 5. The germline V gene encodes CDR1 MDHEN and CDR2 SYDVKM. CDR3 DNA sequence: TGTGCCAGCAGTTCCATAGGGGGCTCTGAAGCTTTCTTT. Its translation is CASSSIGGSEAFF.

This clonotype occurred once. In DNA form, the CDR3 reads TGTGCCATCTGTTTAAACCCGAACACTGAAGCTTTCTTT. This encodes CAICLNPNTEAFF. The chain carries TRBV12-3 or TRBV12-4 and TRBJ1-1, with D unresolved. Trimming took off 10 bases at V and 1 base at J, with 13 bases between the two ends. This CDR3 has 13 amino acids.